This passage covers 24 T cell receptor beta chains from one sample sequenced in a study of cytomegalovirus exposure and HLA in healthy donors. The PCR used 60 Vbeta and 13 Jbeta primers. The method was immunoSEQ multiplex PCR; TCRdb's version includes in-frame clones alone and lacks a portion of them. The table has approximately 140,000 clones, 78% seen once; the top ten hold roughly 3%. The sequenced sample consisted of PBMCs. The receptors shown here come from a male donor in good health and CMV-seronegative.

The J gene is TRBJ1-2, the V gene TRBV27; D ambiguous. Trimming stripped 4 bases from V and 8 bases from J, with 14 bases between. CDR3 length: 13 residues. The germline CDR1 and CDR2 sequences are MNHEY and SMNVEV (reference sequence). The CDR3: CASSSTDEWGYTF. CDR3 in DNA: TGTGCCAGCAGTTCAACTGATGAATGGGGCTACACCTTC.

There are a few counts of this clone. This chain uses TRBV4-3 with TRBJ2-3; 8 bases map to TRBD1. Germline-derived CDR1 and CDR2 are LGHNA and YSLEER. V dropped 1 base and J dropped 7; count of bases not matched to a gene: 7. This CDR3 has 15 residues. The CDR3 spells CASSQARTGTNTQYF. Written as DNA, the CDR3 is TGCGCCAGCAGCCAAGCGAGGACAGGGACAAATACGCAGTATTTT.

The genes are TRBV30 and TRBJ2-7, with 8 bases aligning to TRBD1. This CDR3 comprises 12 residues. CDR1 is GTSNPN, CDR2 SVGIG, per germline (reference sequence). The V and J ends lost 3 bases and 3 bases, in that order; junction bases with no gene match: 1. The CDR3 coding sequence is TGTGCCTGGAGGACAGGGGTCTACGAGCAGTACTTC. It is translated as CAWRTGVYEQYF.

The gene calls are TRBV5-1 and TRBJ1-1, with TRBD1 identical over 8 bases. Germline V gene sequence: CDR1 SGHRS, CDR2 YFSETQ. The CDR3 has 16 amino acids. Unmatched junction bases numbered 4, after V lost 0 bases and J lost 0 bases. CDR3 nucleotide sequence: TGCGCCAGCAGCTTGGGGCACAGGGGGATGAACACTGAAGCTTTCTTT. Translation gives CASSLGHRGMNTEAFF.

This clone appeared once. J is TRBJ2-2 and V is TRBV4-3, with D perhaps TRBD1 (6 bases). CDR1 is LGHNA and CDR2 is YSLEER in the germline V gene. Deletions cut 6 bases from V and 0 bases from J, with 11 bases between. The CDR3 is 15 amino acids. CDR3 loop: CASRRDTSNTGELFF. CDR3 sequence (DNA): TGCGCCAGCAGACGGGACACCTCGAACACCGGGGAGCTGTTTTTT.

The chain uses TRBV4-1 and TRBJ1-5; D unclear. The V gene's germline CDR1 is MGHRA and CDR2 YSYEKL. V lost 0 bases, J lost 7 bases, and 13 bases lay in between. This CDR3 is 15 amino acids long. In nucleotides, the CDR3 is TGCGCCAGCAGCCAAGACTCCTTAATCAGACAGCCCCAGCATTTT. Translation: CASSQDSLIRQPQHF.

The sample holds a few counts of this clone. The chain recombines TRBV19 with TRBJ1-5; 10 bases match TRBD1. The CDR3 runs to 18 residues. J gave up 0 bases and V 5 bases, and 10 bases lay outside the gene matches. In germline, CDR1 is LNHDA, CDR2 SQIVND (reference sequence). The CDR3 DNA reads as TGTGCCAGTAGTCCCCTGGGACAGGGGATAGCTAGCAATCAGCCCCAGCATTTT. As protein: CASSPLGQGIASNQPQHF. Full variable domain (rest looked up from reference TRBV19 and TRBJ1-5): DGGITQSPKYLFRKEGQNVTLSCEQNLNHDAMYWYRQDPGQGLRLIYYSQIVNDFQKGDIAEGYSVSREKKESFPLTVTSAQKNPTAFYLCASSPLGQGIASNQPQHFGDGTRLSIL.

The gene calls are TRBV2 and TRBJ1-5; the D gene is possibly TRBD1 (5 bases). The CDR3 runs to 13 residues. Trimming took 9 bases from V and 1 from J, leaving 10 bases between them. The germline V gene encodes CDR1 SNHLY and CDR2 FYNNEI. The CDR3: CASGAESNQPQHF. As DNA, the CDR3 is TGTGCCAGTGGGGCCGAAAGCAATCAGCCCCAGCATTTT.

This chain links TRBV5-1 with TRBJ1-1, with D perhaps matching TRBD1 (5 bases). The CDR3 has 13 amino acids. The germline CDR1 and CDR2 sequences are SGHRS and YFSETQ. Trimming took 1 base from V and 2 from J, leaving 6 bases between them. In nucleotides, the CDR3 is TGCGCCAGCAGCTTGTGGGGCAACACTGAAGCTTTCTTT. It codes for CASSLWGNTEAFF.

The chain couples TRBV7-3 to TRBJ1-6; D is possibly TRBD1 (5 bases). From germline, CDR1 is SGHTA and CDR2 FQGTGA. V lost 5 bases and J 1 base, leaving 12 bases between the germline ends. The CDR3 has 16 amino acids. This CDR3 is CASSQRGVSYNSPLHF. The CDR3 DNA is TGTGCCAGCAGCCAGCGGGGGGTTTCCTATAATTCACCCCTCCACTTT.

Of note for this clone: This same CDR3 is encoded by further DNA sequences in the sample. This chain joins TRBV30 and TRBJ2-5; 15 nucleotides agree with TRBD2. CDR1 GTSNPN and CDR2 SVGIG come from the germline V gene (reference sequence). The CDR3 spans 17 residues. J lost 0 bases, V lost 3 bases, and 5 bases had no gene match. The CDR3 nucleotides read TGTGCCTGGAGCAAGGGACTAGCGGGGGGAGACCAAGAGACCCAGTACTTC. Protein: CAWSKGLAGGDQETQYF.

This chain's CDR3 is CASSYDGGILNSPLHF. The CDR3 DNA reads as TGTGCCAGCAGTTACGACGGGGGGATACTTAACTCACCCCTCCACTTT. V and J are TRBV6-6 and TRBJ1-6; TRBD1 might be the D (5 bases). Between the trimmed V and J ends, which lost 2 bases and 10 bases, there was a span of 18 bases. This CDR3 is 16 amino acids long. Germline CDR1 MNHNY, CDR2 SVGAGI (reference sequence).

This sequence joins TRBV1 and TRBJ2-1; the D call TRBD1 from the table was never checked on the DNA. TRBV1 is given as a pseudogene. This CDR3 region has 16 residues. CDR3 sequence reads: CTRSTQPTGFYNEQFF. In DNA, the CDR3 is TGCACCCGCAGCACGCAACCTACAGGTTTCTACAATGAGCAGTTCTTC.

This clone showed up just a few times. The chain carries TRBV7-9 and TRBJ2-7, with 13 bases identical to TRBD2. From germline, CDR1 is SEHNR and CDR2 FQNEAQ (reference sequence). V lost 1 base and J lost 6; bases outside the gene matches: 9. The CDR3 sequence is 17 residues long. This CDR3 is CASSLGGGLAGKREQYF. The CDR3 DNA is TGTGCCAGCAGCTTAGGAGGGGGACTAGCGGGGAAACGCGAGCAGTACTTC.

The gene calls are TRBV6-5 and TRBJ2-3; D might be TRBD2 (6 bases). The germline V and J ends were trimmed by 3 bases and 5 bases, with 15 bases remaining between them. Germline V gene data show CDR1 as MNHEY and CDR2 as SVGAGI. The CDR3 totals 15 residues. CDR3 DNA: TGTGCCAGCAGTTATCGGGGGAAGGGTGGAGATACGCAGTATTTT. Translated: CASSYRGKGGDTQYF.

This clone has just a few counts. This chain connects TRBV18 to TRBJ1-2; TRBD1 aligns across 7 bases. V trimming: 1 base; J trimming: 6 bases; junction bases outside the gene matches: 14. Germline V lookup: CDR1 KGHSH, CDR2 LQKENI. The length of the CDR3 is 17 residues. Here the CDR3 DNA reads TGTGCCAGCTCACCACTTCCCTCCCGAGGGACAGAAGATGGCTACACCTTC. Residues: CASSPLPSRGTEDGYTF.

The J gene is TRBJ2-1, the V gene TRBV6-4; 7 nucleotides match TRBD1. The V segment lost 1 base and the J segment 3 bases; nucleotides outside the gene matches: 3. Germline loops: CDR1 MRHNA, CDR2 SNTAGT. CDR3 length: 15 amino acids. The CDR3: CASSDLGGDYNEQFF. DNA of the CDR3: TGTGCCAGCAGTGACTTAGGGGGCGACTACAATGAGCAGTTCTTC.

As to this clone: Other nucleotide sequences in the sample specify the same CDR3. The rearrangement uses TRBV15 and TRBJ2-7; 8 bases match TRBD2. Trimming at V came to 0 bases and at J to 5 bases, leaving 15 bases not matched to a gene. The CDR3 covers 18 residues. Germline values: CDR1 LNHNV, CDR2 YYDKDF (reference sequence). CDR3 sequence (DNA): TGTGCCACCAGCAGAGATGGTAGGGGGACTAGGGCGCGCGACGAGCAGTACTTC. Encoded protein: CATSRDGRGTRARDEQYF. The complete variable domain, with remaining parts taken from reference TRBV15 and TRBJ2-7, reads DAMVIQNPRYQVTQFGKPVTLSCSQTLNHNVMYWYQQKSSQAPKLLFHYYDKDFNNEADTPDNFQSRRPNTSFCFLDIRSPGLGDTAMYLCATSRDGRGTRARDEQYFGPGTRLTVT.

This chain joins TRBV7-8 and TRBJ1-5, with D unresolved. Germline values: CDR1 SGHVS, CDR2 FQNEAQ. With 3 bases removed from V and 3 bases from J, the gap between germline ends came to 12 bases. The CDR3 is made up of 15 amino acids. As DNA, the CDR3 is TGTGCCAGCAGCTTGAGGTTAGCCAACAATCAGCCCCAGCATTTT. Protein sequence: CASSLRLANNQPQHF.

This clone occurred once. The chain is built from TRBV5-1 and TRBJ2-1; 8 positions match TRBD2. The germline CDR1 and CDR2 sequences are SGHRS and YFSETQ. Trimming cost V 0 bases and J 4 bases; bases outside gene matches: 3. This CDR3 comprises 15 residues. DNA of the CDR3: TGCGCCAGCAGCTTGGCGGGAGGGCAATACAATGAGCAGTTCTTC. Residues: CASSLAGGQYNEQFF. The full variable domain, completed using reference TRBV5-1 and TRBJ2-1, is KAGVTQTPRYLIKTRGQQVTLSCSPISGHRSVSWYQQTPGQGLQFLFEYFSETQRNKGNFPGRFSGRQFSNSRSEMNVSTLELGDSALYLCASSLAGGQYNEQFFGPGTRLTVL.

The chain's CDR3 is CASSVDLMGLNGEKLFF. The CDR3 region has the DNA TGTGCCAGCAGCGTAGATCTGATGGGTCTAAACGGGGAAAAACTGTTTTTT. The rearrangement joins TRBV9 to TRBJ1-4, with D unclear. Trimming stripped 0 bases from V and 8 bases from J, with 20 bases between. CDR3 length: 17 residues. The germline V gene has CDR1 SGDLS and CDR2 YYNGEE.

The V and J genes are TRBV29-1 and TRBJ2-2, with 7 nucleotides matching TRBD1. Trimming removed 6 bases from V and 0 bases from J; junction bases left unmatched: 4. The CDR3 has 14 residues. Germline loops: CDR1 SQVTM, CDR2 ANQGSEA. The CDR3 protein is CSVSGTANTGELFF. The CDR3 DNA reads TGCAGCGTCTCCGGGACAGCGAACACCGGGGAGCTGTTTTTT.

In DNA form, the CDR3 reads TGTGCCAGCAGCGTGGGCATATCTTCTGGGGCCAACGTCCTGACTTTC. Residues: CASSVGISSGANVLTF. The chain has TRBV9 and TRBJ2-6; D not certain. Trimming shortened V by 2 bases and J by 1 base, and 10 bases separated the two germline ends. CDR3 size: 16 residues. Germline V gives CDR1 SGDLS, CDR2 YYNGEE. The full variable domain, in which reference TRBV9 and TRBJ2-6 provide the parts outside the CDR3, is DSGVTQTPKHLITATGQRVTLRCSPRSGDLSVYWYQQSLDQGLQFLIQYYNGEERAKGNILERFSAQQFPDLHSELNLSSLELGDSALYFCASSVGISSGANVLTFGAGSRLTVL.

CDR3 protein: CASSPQGAGTEAFF. CDR3 bases: TGTGCCAGCTCACCACAGGGGGCTGGGACTGAAGCTTTCTTT. This chain connects TRBV18 to TRBJ1-1; 7 bases line up with TRBD1. The CDR3 sequence is 14 residues long. V shed 1 base, J shed 5 bases, and the junction held 4 bases outside the gene matches. Germline CDR1 and CDR2: KGHSH and LQKENI.